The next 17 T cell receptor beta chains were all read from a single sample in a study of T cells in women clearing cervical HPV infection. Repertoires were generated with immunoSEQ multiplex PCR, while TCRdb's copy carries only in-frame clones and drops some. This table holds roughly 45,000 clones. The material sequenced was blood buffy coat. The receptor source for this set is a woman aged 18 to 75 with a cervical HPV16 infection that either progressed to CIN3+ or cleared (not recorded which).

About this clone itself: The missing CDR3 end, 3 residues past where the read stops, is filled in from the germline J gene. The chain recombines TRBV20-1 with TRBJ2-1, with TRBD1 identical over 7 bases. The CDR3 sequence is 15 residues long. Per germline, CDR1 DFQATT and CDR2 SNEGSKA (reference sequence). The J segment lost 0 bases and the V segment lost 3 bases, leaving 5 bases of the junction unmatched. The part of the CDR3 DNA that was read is TGCAGTGCTAGGAAGGGGGCGAGCTCCTACAATGAG. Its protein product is CSARKGASSYNE. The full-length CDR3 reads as CSARKGASSYNEQFF.

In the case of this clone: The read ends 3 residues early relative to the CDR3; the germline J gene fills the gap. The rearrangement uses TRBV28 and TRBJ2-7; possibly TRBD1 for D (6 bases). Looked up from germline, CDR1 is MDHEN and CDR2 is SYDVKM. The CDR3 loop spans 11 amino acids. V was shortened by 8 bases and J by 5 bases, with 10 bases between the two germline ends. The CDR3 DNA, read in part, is TGTGCCAGCCGGGACACCGACGAG. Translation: CASRDTDE. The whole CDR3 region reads CASRDTDEQYF.

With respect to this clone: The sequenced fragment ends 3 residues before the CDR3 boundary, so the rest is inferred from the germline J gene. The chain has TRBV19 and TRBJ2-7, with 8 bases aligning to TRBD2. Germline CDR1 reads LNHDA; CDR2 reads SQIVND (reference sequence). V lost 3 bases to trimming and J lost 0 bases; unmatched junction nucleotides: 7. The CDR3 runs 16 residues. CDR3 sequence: CASSIQSGGGSYEQYF. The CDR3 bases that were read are TGTGCCAGTAGTATCCAGTCCGGGGGGGGCTCCTACGAG.

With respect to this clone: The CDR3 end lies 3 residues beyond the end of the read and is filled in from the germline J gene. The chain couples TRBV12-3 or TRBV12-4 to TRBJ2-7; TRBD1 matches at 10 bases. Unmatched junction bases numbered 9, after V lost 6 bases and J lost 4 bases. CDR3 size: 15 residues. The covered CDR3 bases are TGTGCCAGCAGACTTGGGACAGGGGTAAGGTACGAG. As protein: CASRLGTGVRYE. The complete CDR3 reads CASRLGTGVRYEQYF.

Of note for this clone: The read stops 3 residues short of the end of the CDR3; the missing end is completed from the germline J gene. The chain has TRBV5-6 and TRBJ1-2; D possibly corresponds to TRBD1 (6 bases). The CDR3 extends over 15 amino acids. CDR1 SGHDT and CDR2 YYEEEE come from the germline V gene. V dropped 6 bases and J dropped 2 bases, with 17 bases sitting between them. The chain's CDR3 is CASTLRYRDNYGYTF. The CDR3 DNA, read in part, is TGTGCCAGCACCCTGCGGTACAGGGACAACTATGGC. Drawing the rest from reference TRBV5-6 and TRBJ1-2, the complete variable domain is DAGVTQSPTHLIKTRGQQVTLRCSPKSGHDTVSWYQQALGQGPQFIFQYYEEEERQRGNFPDRFSGHQFPNYSSELNVNALLLGDSALYLCASTLRYRDNYGYTFGSGTRLTVV.

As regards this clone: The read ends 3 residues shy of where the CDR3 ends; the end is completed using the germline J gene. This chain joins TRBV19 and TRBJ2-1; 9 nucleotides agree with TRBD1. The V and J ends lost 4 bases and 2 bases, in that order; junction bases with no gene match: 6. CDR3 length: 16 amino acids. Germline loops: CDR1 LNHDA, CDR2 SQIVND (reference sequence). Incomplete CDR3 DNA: TGTGCCAGTAGTACTCAGGACAGGGGCCCCTACAATGAG. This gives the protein CASSTQDRGPYNE. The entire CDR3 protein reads CASSTQDRGPYNEQFF.

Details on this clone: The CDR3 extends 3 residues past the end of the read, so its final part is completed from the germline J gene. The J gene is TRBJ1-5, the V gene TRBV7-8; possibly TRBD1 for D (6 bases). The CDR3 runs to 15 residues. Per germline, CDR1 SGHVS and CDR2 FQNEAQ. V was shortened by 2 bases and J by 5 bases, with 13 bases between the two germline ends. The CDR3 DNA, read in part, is TGTGCCAGCAGCTTAAGCAGGGGTCTCTATCAGCCC. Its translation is CASSLSRGLYQP. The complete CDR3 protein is CASSLSRGLYQPQHF.

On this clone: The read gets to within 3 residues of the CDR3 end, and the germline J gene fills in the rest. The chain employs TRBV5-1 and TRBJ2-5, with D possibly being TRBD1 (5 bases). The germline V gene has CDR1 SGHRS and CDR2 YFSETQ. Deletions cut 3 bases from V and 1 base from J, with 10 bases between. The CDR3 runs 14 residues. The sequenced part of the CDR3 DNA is TGCGCCAGCAGCTCGACAGTGTCCCAAGAGACC. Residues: CASSSTVSQET. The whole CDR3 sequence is CASSSTVSQETQYF.

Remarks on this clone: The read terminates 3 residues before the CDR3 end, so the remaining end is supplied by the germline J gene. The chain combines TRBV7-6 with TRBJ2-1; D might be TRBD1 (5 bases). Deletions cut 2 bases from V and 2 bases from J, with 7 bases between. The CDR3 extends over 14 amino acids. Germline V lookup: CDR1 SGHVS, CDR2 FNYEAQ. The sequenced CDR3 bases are TGTGCCAGCAGCTTAAGGGGAACCTACAATGAG. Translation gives CASSLRGTYNE. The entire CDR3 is CASSLRGTYNEQFF.

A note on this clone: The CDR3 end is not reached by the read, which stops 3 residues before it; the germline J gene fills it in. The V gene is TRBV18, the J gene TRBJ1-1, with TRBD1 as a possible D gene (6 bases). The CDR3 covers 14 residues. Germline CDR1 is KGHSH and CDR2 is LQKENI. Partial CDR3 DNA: TGTGCCAGCTCGAATATACAGGGAGGCTACGAG. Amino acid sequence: CASSNIQGGYE. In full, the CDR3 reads CASSNIQGGYEAFF.

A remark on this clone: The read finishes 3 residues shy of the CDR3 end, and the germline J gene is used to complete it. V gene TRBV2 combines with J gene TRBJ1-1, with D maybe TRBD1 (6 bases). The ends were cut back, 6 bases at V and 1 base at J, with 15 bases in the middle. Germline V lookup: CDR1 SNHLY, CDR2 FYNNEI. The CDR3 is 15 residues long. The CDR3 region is CASSEQGVSNTEAFF. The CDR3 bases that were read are TGTGCCAGCAGCGAACAGGGCGTTTCGAACACTGAA.

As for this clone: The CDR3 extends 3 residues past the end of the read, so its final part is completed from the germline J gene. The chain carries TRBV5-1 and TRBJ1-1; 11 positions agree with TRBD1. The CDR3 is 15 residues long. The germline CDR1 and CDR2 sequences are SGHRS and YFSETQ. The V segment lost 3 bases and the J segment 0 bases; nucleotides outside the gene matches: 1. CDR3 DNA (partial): TGCGCCAGCAGCTGGACAGGGGGCATGAACACTGAA. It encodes CASSWTGGMNTE. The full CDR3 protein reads CASSWTGGMNTEAFF.

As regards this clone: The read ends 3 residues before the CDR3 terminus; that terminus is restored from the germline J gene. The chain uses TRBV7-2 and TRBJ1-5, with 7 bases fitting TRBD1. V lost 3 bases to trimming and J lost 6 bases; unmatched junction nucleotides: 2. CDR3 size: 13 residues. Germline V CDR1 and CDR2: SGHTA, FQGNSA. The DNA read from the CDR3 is TGTGCCAGCAGCTTCACAGGGGTTCAGCCC. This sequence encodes CASSFTGVQP. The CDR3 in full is CASSFTGVQPQHF.

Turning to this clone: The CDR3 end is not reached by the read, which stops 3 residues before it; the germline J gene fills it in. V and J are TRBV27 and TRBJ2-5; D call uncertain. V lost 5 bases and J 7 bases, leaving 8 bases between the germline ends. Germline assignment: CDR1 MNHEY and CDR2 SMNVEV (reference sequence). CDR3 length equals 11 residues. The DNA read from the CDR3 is TGTGCCAGCAGTCTCCTCGGGACC. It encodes CASSLLGT. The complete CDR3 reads CASSLLGTQYF.

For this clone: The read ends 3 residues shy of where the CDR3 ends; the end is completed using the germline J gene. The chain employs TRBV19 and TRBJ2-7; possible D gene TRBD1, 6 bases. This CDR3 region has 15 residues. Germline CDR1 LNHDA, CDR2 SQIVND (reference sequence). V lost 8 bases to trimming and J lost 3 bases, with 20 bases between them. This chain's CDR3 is CASGRASRGFYEQYF. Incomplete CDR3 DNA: TGTGCCAGTGGTAGGGCGTCGAGGGGGTTCTACGAG.

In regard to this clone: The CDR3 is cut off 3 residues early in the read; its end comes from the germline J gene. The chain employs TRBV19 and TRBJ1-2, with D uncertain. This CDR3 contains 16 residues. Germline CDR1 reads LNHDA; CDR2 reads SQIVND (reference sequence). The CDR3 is CASSRTSGGRFNDYTF. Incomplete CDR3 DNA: TGTGCCAGTAGTAGGACTAGCGGTGGGAGGTTCAACGAC.

CDR3 residues: CAWTRPLADTQYF. CDR3 bases read: TGTGCCTGGACGAGGCCGTTAGCCGATACG. V gene TRBV30 combines with J gene TRBJ2-3; D not certain. The read ends 3 residues early relative to the CDR3; the germline J gene fills the gap. The CDR3 is 13 amino acids. Between the trimmed V and J ends, which lost 4 bases and 6 bases, there was a span of 14 bases. The V gene's germline CDR1 is GTSNPN and CDR2 SVGIG (reference sequence).